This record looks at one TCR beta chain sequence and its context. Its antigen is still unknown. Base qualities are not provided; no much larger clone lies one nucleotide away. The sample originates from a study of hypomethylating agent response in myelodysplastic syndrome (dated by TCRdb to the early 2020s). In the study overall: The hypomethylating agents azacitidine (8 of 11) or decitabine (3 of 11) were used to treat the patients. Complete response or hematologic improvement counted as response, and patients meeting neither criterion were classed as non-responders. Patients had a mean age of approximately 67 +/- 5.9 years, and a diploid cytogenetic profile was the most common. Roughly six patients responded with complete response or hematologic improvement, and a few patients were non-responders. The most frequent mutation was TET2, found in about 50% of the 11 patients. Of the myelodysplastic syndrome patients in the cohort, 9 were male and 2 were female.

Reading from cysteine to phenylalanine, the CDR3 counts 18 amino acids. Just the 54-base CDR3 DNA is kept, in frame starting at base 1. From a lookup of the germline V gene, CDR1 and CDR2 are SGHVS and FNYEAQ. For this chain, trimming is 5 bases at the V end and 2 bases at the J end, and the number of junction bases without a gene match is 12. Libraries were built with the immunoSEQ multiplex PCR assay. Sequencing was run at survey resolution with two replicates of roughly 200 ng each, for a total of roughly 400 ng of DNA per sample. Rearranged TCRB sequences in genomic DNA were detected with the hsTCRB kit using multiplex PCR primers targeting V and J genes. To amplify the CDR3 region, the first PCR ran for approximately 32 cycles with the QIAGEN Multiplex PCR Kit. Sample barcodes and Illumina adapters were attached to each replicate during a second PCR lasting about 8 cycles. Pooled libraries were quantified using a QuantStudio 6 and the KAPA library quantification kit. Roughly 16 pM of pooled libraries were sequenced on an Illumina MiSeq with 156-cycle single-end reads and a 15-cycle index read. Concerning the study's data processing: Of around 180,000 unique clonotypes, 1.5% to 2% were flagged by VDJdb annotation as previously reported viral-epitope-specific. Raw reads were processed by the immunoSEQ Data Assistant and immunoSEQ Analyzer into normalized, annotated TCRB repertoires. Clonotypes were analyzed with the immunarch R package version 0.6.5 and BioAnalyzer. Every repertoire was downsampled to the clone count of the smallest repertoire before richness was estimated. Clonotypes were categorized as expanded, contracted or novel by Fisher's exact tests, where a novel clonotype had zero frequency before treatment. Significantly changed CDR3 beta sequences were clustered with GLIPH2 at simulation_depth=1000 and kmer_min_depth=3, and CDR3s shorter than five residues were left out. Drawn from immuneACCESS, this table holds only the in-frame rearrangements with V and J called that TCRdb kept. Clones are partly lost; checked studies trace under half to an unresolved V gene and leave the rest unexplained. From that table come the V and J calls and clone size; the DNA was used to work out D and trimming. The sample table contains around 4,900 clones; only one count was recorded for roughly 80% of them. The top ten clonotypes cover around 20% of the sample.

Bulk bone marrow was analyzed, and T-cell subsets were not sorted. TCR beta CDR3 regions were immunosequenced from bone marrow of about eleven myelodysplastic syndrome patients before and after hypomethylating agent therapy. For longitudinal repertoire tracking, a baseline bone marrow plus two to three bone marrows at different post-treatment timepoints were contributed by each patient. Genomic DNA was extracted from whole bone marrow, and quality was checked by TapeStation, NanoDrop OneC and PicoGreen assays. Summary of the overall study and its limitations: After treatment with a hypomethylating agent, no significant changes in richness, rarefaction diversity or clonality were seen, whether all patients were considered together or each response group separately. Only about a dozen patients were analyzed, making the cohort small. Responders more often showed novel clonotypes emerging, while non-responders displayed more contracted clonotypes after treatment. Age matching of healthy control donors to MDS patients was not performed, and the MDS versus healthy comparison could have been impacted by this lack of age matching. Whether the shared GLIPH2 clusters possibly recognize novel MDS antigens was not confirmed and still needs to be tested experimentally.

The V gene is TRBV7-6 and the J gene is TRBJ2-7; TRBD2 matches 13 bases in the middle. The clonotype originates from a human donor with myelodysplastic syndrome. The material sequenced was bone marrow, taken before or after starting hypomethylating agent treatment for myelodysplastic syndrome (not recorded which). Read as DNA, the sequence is TGTGCCAGCAGCCCTAGACTAGCGGGAGGCCCTCGCCCCTACGAGCAGTACTTC. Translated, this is CASSPRLAGGPRPYEQYF.